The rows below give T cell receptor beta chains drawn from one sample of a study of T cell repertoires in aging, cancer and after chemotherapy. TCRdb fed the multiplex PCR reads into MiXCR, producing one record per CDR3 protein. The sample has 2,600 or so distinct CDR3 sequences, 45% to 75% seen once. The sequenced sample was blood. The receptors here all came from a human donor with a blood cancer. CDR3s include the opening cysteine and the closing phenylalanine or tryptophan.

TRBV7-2 CASSLKSQAPSYEQYF
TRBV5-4 CASSADRDHTDTQYF
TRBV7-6 CASSKAQGGKETQYF
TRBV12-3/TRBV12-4 CASRRTRHYEQYF
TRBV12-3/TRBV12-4 CASSLGGTSGVQETQYF
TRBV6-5 CASKRRGGETQYF
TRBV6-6 CASSTTGRVQPQHF
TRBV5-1 CASSLGVGGYTF
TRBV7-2 CASSSTSGGRETQYF
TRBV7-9 CASSLEGGFTDTQYF
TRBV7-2 CASSQAREQYF
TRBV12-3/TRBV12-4 CASSTTHQSYEQYF
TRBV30 CAWGLLGGYYGYTF
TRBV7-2 CASSPRPITGELFF
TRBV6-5 CASSPTGGYGYTF
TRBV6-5 CASSYSQRAEQYF
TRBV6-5 CASSYSIDQGAYEQYF
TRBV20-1 CSASALTSGRTSSYEQYF
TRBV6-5 CASSYSAGIGETQYF
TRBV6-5 CASNARGETQYF
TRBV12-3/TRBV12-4 CASSARPSGYSYEQFF
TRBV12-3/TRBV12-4 CASRPRDYQETQYF
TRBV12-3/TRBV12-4 CASSKSRVGEQYF
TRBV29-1 CSIGLAGKADTQYF
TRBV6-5 CASSPPDRGGQPQHF
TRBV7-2 CASSPSGPGANVLTF
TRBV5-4 CASSTDRDHTDTQYF
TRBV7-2 CASSLDGTGAGYTF
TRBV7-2 CASSGGQGVYGYTF
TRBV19 CASSIQGTDTQYF
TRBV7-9 CASSLDGRDQPQHF
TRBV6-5 CASSYSSGQVVDTQYF
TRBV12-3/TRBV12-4 CASSPGFSYGYTF
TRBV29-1 CSALTGTYEQYF
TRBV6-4 CASSGLAGPPDTQYF
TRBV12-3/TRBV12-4 CASSPRGPDTQYF
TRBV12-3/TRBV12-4 CASSLAVETQYF
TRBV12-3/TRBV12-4 CASRQGQGFFYEQFF
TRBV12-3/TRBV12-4 CASSLGTPREYF
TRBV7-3 CASSPNSGGPNTGELFF
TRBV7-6 CASSPPGAEEQYF
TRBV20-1 CSVPEGEYNEQFF
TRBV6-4 CASSYSASGSSYDQYF
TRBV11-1 CASSISGGSYNEQFF
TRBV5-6 CASSSGQSYGYTF
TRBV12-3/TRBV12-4 CASSPRATTDTQYF
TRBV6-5 CASSEIGGSGANVLTF
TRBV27 CASSLSPGNYGYTF